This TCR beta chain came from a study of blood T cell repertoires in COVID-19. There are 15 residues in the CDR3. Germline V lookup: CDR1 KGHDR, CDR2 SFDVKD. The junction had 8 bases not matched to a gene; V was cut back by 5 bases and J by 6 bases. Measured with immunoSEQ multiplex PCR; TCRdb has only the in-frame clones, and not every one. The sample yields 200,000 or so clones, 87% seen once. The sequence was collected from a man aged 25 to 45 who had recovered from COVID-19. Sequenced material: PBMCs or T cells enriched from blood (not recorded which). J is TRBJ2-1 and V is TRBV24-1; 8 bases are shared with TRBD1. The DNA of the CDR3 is TGTGCCACCAGTGGGAGAGGGACAGGCCGCAATGAGCAGTTCTTC. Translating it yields CATSGRGTGRNEQFF.